The 32 T cell receptor beta chains below come from one sample, sequenced in a study of shared clonotypes between healthy human individuals. Assay used: immunoSEQ multiplex PCR; TCRdb lists only in-frame clones, some missing. This table holds about 2.3 million clones, around 90% found once. Sequenced: naive CD4+ T cells from PBMCs. This sample's subset: CD45RA+ positively selected. The receptors shown here come from a man between 18 and 35 years old in good health. Some clones in this sample may be carry-over from other donors' samples.

The chain recombines TRBV27 with TRBJ2-7, with D perhaps matching TRBD2 (6 bases). Germline V gene data show CDR1 as MNHEY and CDR2 as SMNVEV (reference sequence). Trimming removed 5 bases at V and 0 bases at J, with 17 bases between. This CDR3 spans 16 amino acids. The CDR3 sequence: CASSESPGTASYEQYF. CDR3 sequence (DNA): TGTGCCAGCAGTGAGTCACCCGGGACTGCCTCCTACGAGCAGTACTTC.

With respect to this clone: The sample has other DNA sequences that encode this CDR3 too. This chain links TRBV5-1 with TRBJ2-1; the D is unclear. The length of the CDR3 is 15 residues. Trimming pared 4 bases from V and 3 bases from J, leaving 14 bases between. Germline CDR1 reads SGHRS; CDR2 reads YFSETQ. The CDR3: CASSLYSGSYNEQFF. The CDR3 DNA follows: TGCGCCAGCAGCCTCTACTCGGGCAGCTACAATGAGCAGTTCTTC. Combining the CDR3 with reference TRBV5-1 and TRBJ2-1 gives the whole variable domain KAGVTQTPRYLIKTRGQQVTLSCSPISGHRSVSWYQQTPGQGLQFLFEYFSETQRNKGNFPGRFSGRQFSNSRSEMNVSTLELGDSALYLCASSLYSGSYNEQFFGPGTRLTVL.

The chain links TRBV11-2 to TRBJ2-1, with 9 bases lining up with TRBD1. V was pared by 6 bases and J by 4 bases, with 7 bases of the junction left unmatched. The CDR3 loop spans 15 amino acids. Germline CDR1 reads SGHAT; CDR2 reads FQNNGV. CDR3 coding DNA: TGTGCCAGCAGGCCAGACAGGGGGAAGTACAATGAGCAGTTCTTC. Its translation is CASRPDRGKYNEQFF.

The chain recombines TRBV28 with TRBJ1-1, with D possibly TRBD1 on 5 matching bases. Trimming shortened V by 6 bases and J by 0 bases, and 14 bases separated the two germline ends. Germline V gene lookup returns CDR1 MDHEN and CDR2 SYDVKM. The CDR3 is 15 amino acids. CDR3 sequence: CASSNRKGMNTEAFF. CDR3 in DNA: TGTGCCAGCAGCAACAGGAAGGGTATGAACACTGAAGCTTTCTTT. Complete variable domain (other parts from reference TRBV28 and TRBJ1-1): DVKVTQSSRYLVKRTGEKVFLECVQDMDHENMFWYRQDPGLGLRLIYFSYDVKMKEKGDIPEGYSVSREKKERFSLILESASTNQTSMYLCASSNRKGMNTEAFFGQGTRLTVV.

As to this clone: The sample holds other DNA sequences that translate to the same CDR3. The V call is TRBV20-1, the J call TRBJ1-4; D ambiguous. The CDR3 is 11 residues long. Germline V gives CDR1 DFQATT, CDR2 SNEGSKA (reference sequence). Deletions cut 6 bases from V and 7 bases from J, with 9 bases between. The CDR3 coding sequence is TGCAGTGCGAGACAAGGTGAAAAACTGTTTTTT. Amino acids: CSARQGEKLFF.

The chain combines TRBV5-1 with TRBJ1-2; no clear D. CDR3 size: 15 residues. Looked up from germline, CDR1 is SGHRS and CDR2 is YFSETQ. Trimming left V 0 bases short and J 6 bases short, with 15 bases between. CDR3 coding DNA: TGCGCCAGCAGCTTGGTTGGGGAGGGAGGAGATGGCTACACCTTC. Its translation: CASSLVGEGGDGYTF.

The chain links TRBV5-4 to TRBJ1-2, with 7 nucleotides matching TRBD1. CDR3 size: 16 residues. CDR1 is SGHNT and CDR2 is YYREEE in the germline V gene (reference sequence). V shed 1 base and J 5 bases; nucleotides not matched to a gene: 11. The CDR3 bases are TGTGCCAGCAGCTTGTGGTCGGGACAGAGGGCTTATGGCTACACCTTC. Its protein product is CASSLWSGQRAYGYTF. The variable domain in full, with the rest retrieved from reference TRBV5-4 and TRBJ1-2, is ETGVTQSPTHLIKTRGQQVTLRCSSQSGHNTVSWYQQALGQGPQFIFQYYREEENGRGNFPPRFSGLQFPNYSSELNVNALELDDSALYLCASSLWSGQRAYGYTFGSGTRLTVV.

The chain is built from TRBV7-9 and TRBJ2-5; TRBD1 matches 7 bases. Germline-derived CDR1 and CDR2 are SEHNR and FQNEAQ (reference sequence). V gave up 5 bases and J gave up 3 bases; unmatched junction bases: 9. This CDR3 contains 15 residues. The CDR3 DNA is TGTGCCAGCAGCCGTTATATGGGACAGAAAGAGACCCAGTACTTC. This codes for CASSRYMGQKETQYF.

This clone occurred once. The chain joins TRBV6-5 to TRBJ1-1, with a possible D match to TRBD1 (6 bases). Germline V gene sequence: CDR1 MNHEY, CDR2 SVGAGI. The CDR3 has 15 amino acids. Trimming shortened V by 6 bases and J by 1 base, and 15 bases separated the two germline ends. The CDR3 DNA is TGTGCCAGCAGAAAGGAGAGGGGGAGGAACACTGAAGCTTTCTTT. Amino acids: CASRKERGRNTEAFF.

J is TRBJ2-2 and V is TRBV6-1; TRBD2 agrees at 8 bases. The CDR3 consists of 14 residues. Germline V gene sequence: CDR1 MNHNS, CDR2 SASEGT. Trimming removed 6 bases from V and 1 base from J; junction bases left unmatched: 1. The CDR3: CASRLAENTGELFF. The CDR3, as DNA: TGTGCCAGCAGACTAGCGGAGAACACCGGGGAGCTGTTTTTT.

V gene TRBV11-2 combines with J gene TRBJ2-7; TRBD1 aligns across 8 bases. CDR1 and CDR2 from the germline V gene are SGHAT and FQNNGV. The CDR3 totals 16 residues. Germline trimming cut 5 bases from V and 6 bases from J; bases unmatched to any gene: 15. Written as DNA, the CDR3 is TGTGCCAGCAGCACAACCGCATACAGGGGGTCGGTCGAGCAGTACTTC. It yields the protein CASSTTAYRGSVEQYF.

This clone was detected only a few times. Other DNA sequences from this sample encode an identical CDR3 as well. The chain recombines TRBV9 with TRBJ2-7; D might be TRBD2 (6 bases). With 2 bases removed from V and 0 bases from J, the gap between germline ends came to 9 bases. The CDR3 is made up of 14 amino acids. Germline V gives CDR1 SGDLS, CDR2 YYNGEE. The chain's CDR3 is CASSVGGNSYEQYF. The CDR3 coding sequence is TGTGCCAGCAGCGTTGGCGGGAACTCCTACGAGCAGTACTTC.

The V and J genes are TRBV7-2 and TRBJ2-7; D is possibly TRBD1 or TRBD2 (6 bases each). Germline lookup yields CDR1 SGHTA and CDR2 FQGNSA. This CDR3 is 15 amino acids long. Trimming shortened V by 5 bases and J by 6 bases, and 20 bases separated the two germline ends. The CDR3, as DNA: TGTGCCAGCAGCATTGGGGGGCCACCCAGGGGCGAGCAGTACTTC. It is translated as CASSIGGPPRGEQYF.

This chain links TRBV7-9 with TRBJ2-3; D gene ambiguous. The V gene's germline CDR1 is SEHNR and CDR2 FQNEAQ (reference sequence). The length of the CDR3 is 14 residues. Trimming left V 4 bases short and J 0 bases short, with 8 bases between. The CDR3 DNA sequence: TGTGCCAGCAGCTCCCTGGTTAGCACAGATACGCAGTATTTT. As protein: CASSSLVSTDTQYF. The full variable domain, its missing parts supplied by reference TRBV7-9 and TRBJ2-3, is DTGVSQNPRHKITKRGQNVTFRCDPISEHNRLYWYRQTLGQGPEFLTYFQNEAQLEKSRLLSDRFSAERPKGSFSTLEIQRTEQGDSAMYLCASSSLVSTDTQYFGPGTRLTVL.

The chain carries TRBV27 and TRBJ1-2; TRBD1 might be the D (6 bases). CDR1 and CDR2 (germline): MNHEY, SMNVEV (reference sequence). The CDR3 spans 14 residues. V lost 0 bases, J lost 7 bases, and 12 bases lay in between. Here the CDR3 DNA reads TGTGCCAGCAGTTTATCTGGAGGGGGGCCTGGCTACACCTTC. Translating gives CASSLSGGGPGYTF.

In regard to this clone: Other DNA sequences within the sample encode an identical CDR3. The rearrangement uses TRBV18 and TRBJ1-1, with D uncertain. Germline CDR1 KGHSH, CDR2 LQKENI. V lost 2 bases, J lost 1 base, and 5 bases lay in between. The CDR3 loop spans 13 amino acids. This chain's CDR3 is CASSPTANTEAFF. In nucleotides, the CDR3 is TGTGCCAGCTCACCAACAGCGAACACTGAAGCTTTCTTT.

The chain carries TRBV5-1 and TRBJ2-5; no clear D gene. This CDR3 comprises 14 residues. Trimming pared 4 bases from V and 4 bases from J, leaving 14 bases between. Germline V gene sequence: CDR1 SGHRS, CDR2 YFSETQ. DNA of the CDR3: TGCGCCAGCAGCCGTCGCCCCGGGCTAGAGACCCAGTACTTC. This encodes CASSRRPGLETQYF.

As for this clone: This sample includes further DNA sequences coding for the same CDR3. The chain has TRBV15 and TRBJ2-7; the match to TRBD1 covers 7 bases. Germline assignment: CDR1 LNHNV and CDR2 YYDKDF (reference sequence). V was clipped by 3 bases and J by 2 bases; unmatched bases: 4. The CDR3 is 14 residues long. CDR3 nucleotides: TGTGCCACCAGCAGGGGTGACAGGGCCTACGAGCAGTACTTC. This gives the protein CATSRGDRAYEQYF.

The chain combines TRBV5-1 with TRBJ2-3, with D possibly matching TRBD1 (5 bases). CDR1 is SGHRS and CDR2 is YFSETQ in the germline V gene. Trimming cost V 2 bases and J 5 bases, with 21 bases left between them. The CDR3 extends over 17 amino acids. The CDR3 coding sequence is TGCGCCAGCAGCTTCTCCTATACGGGCCAGGGAAGAGATACGCAGTATTTT. Its translation is CASSFSYTGQGRDTQYF.

Remarks on this clone: This CDR3 is also generated by other DNA sequences in the sample. The chain carries TRBV28 and TRBJ1-5; D is uncertain. The ends were cut back, 6 bases at V and 4 bases at J, with 10 bases in the middle. From germline, CDR1 is MDHEN and CDR2 SYDVKM. CDR3 length: 13 amino acids. The DNA of the CDR3 is TGTGCCAGCAGCACCGGAGGGAATCAGCCCCAGCATTTT. Its protein is CASSTGGNQPQHF.

The CDR3 region has the DNA TGCGCCAGCAGCTTTTCCGGACAGAGCCCTAGCTATGGCTACACCTTC. Translation gives CASSFSGQSPSYGYTF. The chain links TRBV5-1 to TRBJ1-2, with TRBD1 as a possible D gene (6 bases). Germline values: CDR1 SGHRS, CDR2 YFSETQ. Trimming shortened V by 2 bases and J by 4 bases, and 18 bases separated the two germline ends. The CDR3 runs to 16 residues.

This chain joins TRBV23-1 and TRBJ2-7, with 11 nucleotides matching TRBD2. TRBV23-1 is an ORF; its function is uncertain. V shed 0 bases, J shed 4 bases, and the junction held 20 bases outside the gene matches. The CDR3 spans 21 residues. The CDR3 DNA reads as TGCGCCAGCAGTCAATCGATCTCCCGGCTAGCGGGAGGCCCGGGGCAATACGAGCAGTACTTC. It encodes CASSQSISRLAGGPGQYEQYF.

This clone was detected once. V usage is TRBV28 and J usage is TRBJ1-5, with 7 bases lining up with TRBD1. This CDR3 has 15 residues. Germline CDR1 MDHEN, CDR2 SYDVKM. V shed 4 bases, J shed 4 bases, and the junction held 7 bases outside the gene matches. CDR3 nucleotide sequence: TGTGCCAGCAGTTCGACAGGGAAGGGAAATCAGCCCCAGCATTTT. Translated, it gives CASSSTGKGNQPQHF.

Worth noting for this clone: The junction and the germline gene differ at one end; a read error may be behind it. The V gene is TRBV5-4, the J gene TRBJ2-3; 8 bases line up with TRBD2. The germline CDR1 and CDR2 sequences are SGHNT and YYREEE (reference sequence). CDR3 length equals 14 residues. The CDR3 protein is CASSLVPRAGEENF. The DNA of the CDR3 is TGTGCCAGCAGCTTAGTACCGAGAGCGGGAGAGGAGAATTTT.

Concerning this clone: Other DNA variants within this sample encode the same CDR3. The CDR3 spells CASSLVSGNYGYTF. CDR3 bases: TGTGCCAGCAGCTTGGTATCCGGAAACTATGGCTACACCTTC. V is TRBV5-6 and J is TRBJ1-2; D call uncertain. CDR1 SGHDT and CDR2 YYEEEE come from the germline V gene. V dropped 0 bases and J dropped 2 bases, with 8 bases sitting between them. This CDR3 has 14 amino acids. Together with reference TRBV5-6 and TRBJ1-2, the CDR3 gives the full variable domain: DAGVTQSPTHLIKTRGQQVTLRCSPKSGHDTVSWYQQALGQGPQFIFQYYEEEERQRGNFPDRFSGHQFPNYSSELNVNALLLGDSALYLCASSLVSGNYGYTFGSGTRLTVV.

The chain carries TRBV9 and TRBJ2-1; 8 nucleotides agree with TRBD2. V dropped 0 bases and J dropped 6; count of bases not matched to a gene: 5. This CDR3 has 15 residues. CDR1 and CDR2 from the germline V gene are SGDLS and YYNGEE. The DNA for the CDR3 is TGTGCCAGCAGCGTAGAGGGACTAGGAGGCAATGAGCAGTTCTTC. This translates into CASSVEGLGGNEQFF.

The V gene is TRBV7-8, the J gene TRBJ2-7; D tentatively fits TRBD1 or TRBD2 (5 bases each). From germline, CDR1 is SGHVS and CDR2 FQNEAQ. This CDR3 has 13 amino acids. The V end was cut by 5 bases, the J end by 2 bases, with 10 bases between. DNA of the CDR3: TGTGCCAGCAGCCTCGAGGGGACCTACGAGCAGTACTTC. Its protein is CASSLEGTYEQYF.

This rearrangement joins TRBV6-5 to TRBJ2-5, with a possible D match to TRBD2 (5 bases). Germline CDR1 reads MNHEY; CDR2 reads SVGAGI. Trimming left V 0 bases short and J 3 bases short, with 14 bases between. The CDR3 runs to 16 residues. The CDR3 DNA follows: TGTGCCAGCAGTTACTCGCGGGCCCTGGCGAAAGAGACCCAGTACTTC. Encoded protein: CASSYSRALAKETQYF.

This sequence joins TRBV18 and TRBJ1-1, with D perhaps TRBD1 (6 bases). CDR3 size: 16 residues. CDR1 is KGHSH, CDR2 LQKENI, per germline. The V end was cut by 2 bases, the J end by 2 bases, with 15 bases between. DNA of the CDR3: TGTGCCAGCTCACCATTCTCAGGACAGCTAAACACTGAAGCTTTCTTT. Protein: CASSPFSGQLNTEAFF.

The sample holds one count of this clone. V usage is TRBV6-1 and J usage is TRBJ2-2; D not certain. Germline CDR1 is MNHNS and CDR2 is SASEGT. V lost 1 base, J lost 1 base, and 10 bases lay in between. The CDR3 length is 16 residues. For the CDR3, the DNA is TGTGCCAGCAGTGAAGACGGCCACCAGAACACCGGGGAGCTGTTTTTT. Translating gives CASSEDGHQNTGELFF.

The chain recombines TRBV15 with TRBJ2-1; the D is unclear. Per germline, CDR1 LNHNV and CDR2 YYDKDF (reference sequence). V lost 2 bases and J lost 0, with 8 bases in between. The length of the CDR3 is 15 residues. This chain's CDR3 is CATSRHSSSYNEQFF. CDR3 in DNA: TGTGCCACCAGCAGACACTCTAGCTCCTACAATGAGCAGTTCTTC.

This chain connects TRBV6-1 to TRBJ1-5; D perhaps matches TRBD1 (6 bases). In germline, CDR1 is MNHNS, CDR2 SASEGT. The length of the CDR3 is 15 residues. Trimming removed 7 bases at V and 8 bases at J, with 21 bases between. CDR3 protein: CASTLTRGLSEPQHF. In nucleotides, the CDR3 is TGTGCCAGCACTTTAACCAGGGGATTGAGCGAGCCCCAGCATTTT.